This T cell receptor beta chain was sequenced in a study of blood T cells in healthy people across ages (dated by TCRdb to between 2014 and 2017). Broadly, across the study: In model experiments, template switching captured about one uniquely barcoded TCR beta cDNA molecule for every two T cells. Age-related changes in TCR beta repertoire diversity were measured in the study by deep sequencing normalized with unique cDNA molecular identifiers. The donors were split into four age groups: young (average about 15 years), middle-aged (over 35), aged (roughly 65) and long-lived (over 80). Two additional independent replicas of 1 million unique cDNA reads from the same blood draw were analyzed for two donors (one aged 18 to 30 and one aged 80 or older).

On this clonotype itself: This clone's antigen is unknown. Base-call qualities are not available, and no considerably larger clone is one nucleotide away.

CDR1 DFQATT and CDR2 SNEGSKA are derived from the germline V gene (reference sequence). The germline V and J ends show losses of 1 base and 5 bases respectively, and no gene match explains 9 bases of the junction. From the cysteine up to the phenylalanine, the CDR3 has a length of 16 residues. CDR3 DNA only is kept here, 48 bases in frame from base 1. The library was generated by 5' RACE. The sequencer listed for this sample is Illumina HiSeq 2500. A second PCR of 7 to 11 cycles was performed with a sample-barcoded 5' primer and a J-beta primer mix. A unique molecular identifier was introduced onto each TCR beta cDNA molecule by a template-switch 5' adaptor carrying 12 random nucleotides. At least 2.5 million CDR3-containing paired-end reads were obtained from each sample. All of the RNA was converted into first-strand cDNA using the Mint cDNA synthesis kit, with a TRBC-specific oligonucleotide serving as the primer. After uracil-DNA glycosylase treatment, a first 18-cycle PCR used universal primers M1SS and BC2_uni_R on all cDNA. In the paper's pipeline: For normalization, 1 million high-quality reads were randomly selected from each sample, with every read carrying a distinct molecular identifier. Reads with shared molecular identifiers were discarded instead of being binned into consensus sequences. CDR3 identification, clonotype clustering and error correction used MiTCR with a Q25 quality threshold and the strictest error-elimination algorithm. A nonparametric unseen species model with Euler transformation was used to estimate lower-bound total TCR beta diversity. TCRdb handled the public reads itself, with Q25 trimming in fastp and clone calling in MiXCR, and kept productive beta chains. CDR3 protein sequences are deduplicated, and each keeps its most common genes and DNA. TCRdb's processing, not the authors' own work, is the source of the V and J calls. Present in this sample are 800,000 to 950,000 distinct CDR3 sequences, about 28% of which were seen just once. The ten most abundant clones make up roughly 10% of the sample.

The research as a whole found: Observed TCR beta diversity per million T cells fell roughly linearly with age, and a significant reduction was already apparent by age around 39. Observed TCR beta diversity correlated strongly with the percentage of naive T cells measured by flow cytometry. Compared with the aged group, more naive CD4+ T cells, fewer expanded clones and increased TCR diversity were shown by the long-lived group, suggesting age selection. Donor CMV infection status was unknown, potentially confounding age-related changes in expanded clonotypes. Bulk unsorted PBMC profiling prevented conclusive comparison of naive and antigen-experienced compartments. Estimates of total diversity based on one million sequenced T cells were considered lower bounds and underestimates.

Systemically healthy Caucasian individuals from Russia, some 38 in total and aged roughly 6 to 100 years, were included as donors. Each donor gave approximately 9.4 milliliters of peripheral blood, drawn into EDTA-treated Vacutainer tubes. Ficoll-Paque density-gradient centrifugation was used to isolate PBMCs, with at least 6.5 million per sample. Trizol reagent was used to extract total RNA from PBMCs, with at least 6 micrograms per sample. For every donor, an aliquot of PBMCs went through flow cytometry to measure the percentages of naive CD45RAhigh/CD27high T cells. This same sample was also taken into another study, of T cells of mothers and their children. As the second paper documents: Donors were nine systemically healthy Caucasian individuals: three mothers and their six children. cDNA synthesis used all of the extracted RNA, with roughly 1.5 ug of RNA in each 15 ul reaction. In the second PCR, the M1S primer introduced both the sample barcodes and 2-4 random nucleotides. Each mother yielded over 8.5 million TCR beta CDR3 reads and each child 2.5 million to 3 million reads. Thymic selection similarly shapes TCR recombination output in related and unrelated pairs, with minor effect from inherited differences. Normalized repertoire overlap in related mother-child pairs was always slightly higher than in unrelated mother-child pairs, but the difference was never significant. Persistent microchimeric T cell clones were not detected, at a sensitivity of 95 to 100 clones per million clonotypes. Deep NGS was used in the study to compare the TCR beta repertoires of mothers and children and to look for features that separate related mother-child pairs from unrelated individuals. On average, the children were roughly 12 +/- 4 years old, while the mothers were approximately 40 +/- 4 years old. After adapters were ligated using NEBNext reagents, the libraries underwent 100+100 nt paired-end sequencing on an Illumina HiSeq 2000. Mother and child libraries were prepared a month apart and sequenced in separate runs to prevent cross-contamination. For each donor, somewhere between 500,000 and 2,000,000 distinct TCR beta clonotypes were identified. Naive TCR beta clonotypes were estimated from low-frequency clonotypes matched to each donor's FACS-determined naive share, without sorting.

The receptor comes from a woman aged 40-49 years in good health. The chain links TRBV20-1 with TRBJ2-1, and 9 junction bases match TRBD2. The sample taken for sequencing was blood. The DNA reads as follows: TGCAGTGCTAGAGTCCGACGCGGGGGGGCGAACAATGAGCAGTTCTTC. Its protein reads: CSARVRRGGANNEQFF.